Listed below are T cell receptor beta chains from one sample, sequenced in a study of Graves' ophthalmopathy and Graves' hyperthyroidism. TCRdb used MiXCR to reprocess the multiplex PCR reads, holding one entry per CDR3 protein. The sample shows hundreds of thousands of distinct CDR3 sequences, approximately 15% of them seen only once. The specimen sequenced was peripheral blood. The receptor source for this set is a woman aged 18-35 years with stable Graves' hyperthyroidism. CDR3s include the opening cysteine and the closing phenylalanine or tryptophan. The D gene is left open where the match is weak. Clone size is shown for a subset of rows, as once, few, many or a class of expanded clone.

v_call	d_call	clone_size	j_call	cdr3_aa	cdr3_nt
TRBV5-1	NA	few	TRBJ1-1	CASSLESQTEAFF	TGCGCCAGCAGCTTGGAGTCCCAGACTGAAGCTTTCTTT
TRBV12-3/TRBV12-4	TRBD1	many	TRBJ1-2	CASSSYRDRGSYTF	TGTGCCAGCAGTTCGTACCGGGACAGGGGAAGCTACACCTTC
TRBV24-1	TRBD2	many	TRBJ2-7	CATSMSGGYEQYF	TGTGCCACCAGTATGAGCGGGGGATACGAGCAGTACTTC
TRBV19	TRBD1	many	TRBJ2-7	CASRPRQGAYEQYF	TGTGCCAGTCGGCCCAGACAGGGGGCGTACGAGCAGTACTTC
TRBV5-8	NA	many	TRBJ1-2	CASSISDGYGYTF	TGTGCCAGCAGCATCTCGGACGGCTATGGCTACACCTTC
TRBV5-1	NA	NA	TRBJ1-3	CASSRNRSPGNTIYF	TGCGCCAGCAGCCGAAACAGGAGCCCTGGAAACACCATATATTTT
TRBV28	TRBD1	many	TRBJ1-5	CASSSAGTGAQPQHF	TGTGCCAGCAGTTCGGCAGGGACAGGGGCTCAGCCCCAGCATTTT
TRBV20-1	TRBD1	NA	TRBJ2-2	CSASPEGDRGSPGELFF	TGCAGTGCTAGTCCAGAAGGGGACAGGGGTTCACCCGGGGAGCTGTTTTTT
TRBV6-1	TRBD1	many	TRBJ1-1	CASLQGTLTTEAFF	TGTGCCAGCCTACAGGGGACATTGACCACTGAAGCTTTCTTT
TRBV6-2/TRBV6-3	NA	many	TRBJ1-5	CASTAIQGFYQPQHF	TGTGCCAGCACGGCTATACAGGGTTTTTATCAGCCCCAGCATTTT
TRBV7-2	TRBD2	many	TRBJ2-5	CASSLGPRLQASGGLGRETQYF	TGTGCCAGCAGCTTAGGGCCGCGGCTCCAGGCTAGCGGGGGCCTCGGGAGAGAGACCCAGTACTTC
TRBV6-1	NA	many	TRBJ1-6	CASSELGGRNSPLHF	TGTGCCAGCAGTGAATTGGGGGGCCGGAATTCACCCCTCCACTTT
TRBV6-1	NA	many	TRBJ1-2	CASREGANYGYTF	TGTGCCAGCAGAGAGGGTGCTAACTATGGCTACACCTTC
TRBV11-1	NA	few	TRBJ1-1	CASSDELGVLGSLNTEAFF	TGTGCCAGCAGCGATGAGTTGGGTGTTTTGGGCTCCCTAAACACTGAAGCTTTCTTT
TRBV3-1	TRBD1	many	TRBJ1-2	CASSQDRGHGYTF	TGTGCCAGCAGCCAAGACAGGGGGCATGGCTACACCTTC
TRBV7-9	NA	many	TRBJ2-5	CASSLTAETQYF	TGTGCCAGCAGCTTAACCGCGGAGACCCAGTACTTC
TRBV6-1	NA	many	TRBJ2-7	CASSESRAGGPEQYF	TGTGCCAGCAGTGAATCAAGGGCCGGGGGGCCCGAGCAGTACTTC
TRBV29-1	NA	many	TRBJ2-7	CSVEGRDEQYF	TGCAGCGTTGAAGGGAGGGACGAGCAGTACTTC
TRBV14	NA	many	TRBJ2-7	CASSPTGGQYEQYF	TGTGCCAGCAGCCCAACGGGGGGCCAGTACGAGCAGTACTTC
TRBV27	TRBD1	many	TRBJ1-2	CASSLAGRGYYGYTF	TGTGCCAGCAGTTTAGCGGGCAGGGGGTACTATGGCTACACCTTC